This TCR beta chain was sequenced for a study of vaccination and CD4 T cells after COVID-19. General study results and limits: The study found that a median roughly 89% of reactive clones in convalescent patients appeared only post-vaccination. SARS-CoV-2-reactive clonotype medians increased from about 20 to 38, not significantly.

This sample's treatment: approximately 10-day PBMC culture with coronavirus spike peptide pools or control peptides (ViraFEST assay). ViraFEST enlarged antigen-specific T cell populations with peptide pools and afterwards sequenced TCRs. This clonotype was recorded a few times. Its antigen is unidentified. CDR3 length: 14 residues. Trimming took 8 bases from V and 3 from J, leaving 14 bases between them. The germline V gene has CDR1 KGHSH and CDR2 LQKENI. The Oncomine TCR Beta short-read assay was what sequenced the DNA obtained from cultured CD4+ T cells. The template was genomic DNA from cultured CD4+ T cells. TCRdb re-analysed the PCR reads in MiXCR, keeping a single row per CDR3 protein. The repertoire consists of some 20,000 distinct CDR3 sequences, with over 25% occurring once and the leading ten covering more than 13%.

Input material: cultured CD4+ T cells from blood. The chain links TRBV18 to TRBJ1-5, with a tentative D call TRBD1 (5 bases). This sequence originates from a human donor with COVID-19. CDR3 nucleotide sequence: TGTGCCAGCACGCCCGGGGGGATCAATCAGCCCCAGCATTTT. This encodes CASTPGGINQPQHF.